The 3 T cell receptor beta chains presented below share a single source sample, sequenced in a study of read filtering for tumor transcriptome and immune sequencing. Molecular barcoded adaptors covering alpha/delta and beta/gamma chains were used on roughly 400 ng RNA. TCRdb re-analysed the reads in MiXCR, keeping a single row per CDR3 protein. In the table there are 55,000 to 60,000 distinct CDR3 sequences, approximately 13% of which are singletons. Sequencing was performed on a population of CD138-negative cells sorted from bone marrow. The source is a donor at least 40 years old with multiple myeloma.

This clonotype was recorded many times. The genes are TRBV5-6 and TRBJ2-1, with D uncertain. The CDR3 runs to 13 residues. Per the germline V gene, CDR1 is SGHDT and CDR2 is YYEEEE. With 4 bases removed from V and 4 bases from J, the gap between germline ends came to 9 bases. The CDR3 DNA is TGTGCCAGCAGCCAAGGGATTTACAATGAGCAGTTCTTC. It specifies CASSQGIYNEQFF.

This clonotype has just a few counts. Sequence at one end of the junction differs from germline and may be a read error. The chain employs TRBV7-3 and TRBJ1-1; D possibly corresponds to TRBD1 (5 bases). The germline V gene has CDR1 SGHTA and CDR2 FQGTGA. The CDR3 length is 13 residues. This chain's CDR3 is CASSLSSWGEALF. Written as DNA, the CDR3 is TGTGCCAGCAGCTTAAGTTCATGGGGGGAAGCTCTCTTT.

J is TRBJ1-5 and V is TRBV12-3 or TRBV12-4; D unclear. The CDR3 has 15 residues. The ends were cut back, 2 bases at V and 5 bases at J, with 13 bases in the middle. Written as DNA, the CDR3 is TGTGCCAGCAGTTTACGGCAGAAAAGCGATCAGCCCCAGCATTTT. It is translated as CASSLRQKSDQPQHF.